The T cell receptor (beta chain) described here comes from a study of blood T cell repertoires in COVID-19. Whole-study context: COVID-19 samples from acute and convalescent phases originated in the United States, Italy and Spain. Sample material is recorded as cDNA or gDNA derived from T cells, B-cell-depleted T cells, or PBMCs.

In the source study's methods: Reference gene primer amplification in the assay estimated nucleated cell counts. This table comes from immunoSEQ multiplex PCR, and its TCRdb copy is limited to in-frame clones, with some not included. V, J and clone size derive from that table, while D and trimming were established from the DNA sequence. The table has around 210,000 clones, 84% seen once. The receptor comes from a human donor in a cohort sampled during active COVID-19. The specimen was peripheral blood.

CDR3 sequence: CASSPSVITSDEQFF. The CDR3 DNA is TGTGCCAGCAGCCCCTCAGTAATAACTAGCGATGAGCAGTTCTTC. The chain uses TRBV3-1 (or the pseudogene TRBV3-2) and TRBJ2-1, with TRBD2 matching 7 bases. Germline V gene lookup returns CDR1 LGHDT and CDR2 YNNKEL (reference sequence). This CDR3 is built from 15 residues. The V segment lost 4 bases and the J segment 8 bases; nucleotides outside the gene matches: 11.